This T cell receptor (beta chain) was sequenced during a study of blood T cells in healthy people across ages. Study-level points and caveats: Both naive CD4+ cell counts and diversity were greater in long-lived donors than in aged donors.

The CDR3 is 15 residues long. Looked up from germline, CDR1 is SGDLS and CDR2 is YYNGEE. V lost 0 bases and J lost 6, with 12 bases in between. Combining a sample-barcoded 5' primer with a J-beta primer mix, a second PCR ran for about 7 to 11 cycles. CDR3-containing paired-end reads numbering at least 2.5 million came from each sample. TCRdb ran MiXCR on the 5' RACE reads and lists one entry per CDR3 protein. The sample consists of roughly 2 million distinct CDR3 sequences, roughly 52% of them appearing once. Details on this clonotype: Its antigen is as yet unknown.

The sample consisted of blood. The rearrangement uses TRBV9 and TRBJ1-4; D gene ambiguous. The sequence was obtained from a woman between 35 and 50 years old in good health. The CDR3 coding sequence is TGTGCCAGCAGCGTAGGTGGCGGGGTGGATGAAAAACTGTTTTTT. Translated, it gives CASSVGGGVDEKLFF.